This is a list of T cell receptor beta chains from one sample in a study of blood T cell repertoires in COVID-19. The repertoire was sequenced with immunoSEQ multiplex PCR; TCRdb's copy has only in-frame clones and lacks some. The profile shows about 21,000 clones, under 90% of them singletons. Sequencing was performed on peripheral blood. These receptors came from a human donor in a cohort sampled during active COVID-19. CDR3s include the opening cysteine and the closing phenylalanine or tryptophan. D genes are given only for firm matches. Size values are once, few and many counts, or a class for expanded clones, and some rows have none.

>.|TRBJ1-1|.|TRBV2
CASNHGVRNTEAFF
TGTGCCAGCAATCACGGGGTCAGGAACACTGAAGCTTTCTTT
>.|TRBJ1-2|.|TRBV7-9
CASSSPLGGSGGYTF
TGTGCCAGCAGCTCACCTCTAGGAGGGAGTGGAGGCTACACCTTC
>TRBD2|TRBJ2-7|once|TRBV20-1
CSASELPGTSAYEQYF
TGCAGTGCTAGTGAACTCCCCGGGACTAGCGCCTACGAGCAGTACTTC
>.|TRBJ1-6|.|TRBV4-1
CASSHRTERGSYNSPLHF
TGCGCCAGCAGCCACCGAACTGAGCGGGGCTCCTATAATTCACCCCTCCACTTT
>TRBD1|TRBJ1-2|.|TRBV24-1
CATSEISTGGVYGYTF
TGTGCCACCAGTGAGATTTCTACAGGGGGCGTTTATGGCTACACCTTC
>TRBD1|TRBJ1-2|.|TRBV29-1
CSAGQGTNYGYTF
TGCAGCGCCGGACAGGGTACTAACTATGGCTACACCTTC
>.|TRBJ1-1|few|TRBV7-6
CASSSTVNEAFF
TGTGCCAGCAGCTCGACAGTGAATGAAGCTTTCTTT
>.|TRBJ2-5|once|TRBV19
CASSIYSGDQETQYF
TGTGCCAGTAGTATTTATAGCGGAGACCAAGAGACCCAGTACTTC
>TRBD1|TRBJ2-1|.|TRBV12-3/TRBV12-4
CASSPGQGNEQFF
TGTGCCAGCAGTCCGGGACAGGGGAATGAGCAGTTCTTC
>.|TRBJ1-4|.|TRBV4-3
CASSQERRGEKLFF
TGCGCCAGCAGCCAAGAGCGTCGGGGTGAAAAACTGTTTTTT
>.|TRBJ1-5|few|TRBV29-1
CSVAPGVNQPQHF
TGCAGCGTTGCCCCAGGGGTCAATCAGCCCCAGCATTTT
>TRBD1|TRBJ2-5|.|TRBV7-8
CASSSGTGAGETQYF
TGTGCCAGCAGCTCGGGGACAGGGGCGGGGGAGACCCAGTACTTC
>.|TRBJ2-2|once|TRBV28
CASSLWSGHPTGELFF
TGTGCCAGCAGTTTATGGTCGGGACACCCCACCGGGGAGCTGTTTTTT
>TRBD1|TRBJ1-5|.|TRBV6-1
CASSELTGQSSNQPQHF
TGTGCCAGCAGTGAACTTACGGGACAGTCTTCCAATCAGCCCCAGCATTTT
>.|TRBJ2-6|once|TRBV2
CASSNTFYRYKSQANVLTF
TGTGCCAGCAGTAATACGTTTTACCGATACAAAAGTCAGGCCAACGTCCTGACTTTC
>TRBD2|TRBJ2-4|.|TRBV7-2
CASSLSRTSGYLAKNIQYF
TGTGCCAGCAGCTTGTCTCGGACTAGCGGTTACCTAGCCAAAAACATTCAGTACTTC
>.|TRBJ1-2|.|TRBV7-2
CASSLTLNYGYTF
TGTGCCAGCAGCTTAACTCTTAACTATGGCTACACCTTC
>.|TRBJ2-1|.|TRBV11-2
CASSPQGLLNEQFF
TGTGCCAGCAGTCCACAGGGCCTCCTGAATGAGCAGTTCTTC
>TRBD2|TRBJ2-3|.|TRBV5-1
CASSRGLAGGLTDTQYF
TGCGCCAGCAGCAGGGGACTAGCGGGGGGGCTGACAGATACGCAGTATTTT
>.|TRBJ2-7|.|TRBV7-2
CASRRSSYEQYF
TGTGCCAGCAGGCGGAGCTCCTACGAGCAGTACTTC
>TRBD1|TRBJ2-2|.|TRBV5-8
CASSFPGQGPTGELFF
TGTGCCAGCAGCTTCCCGGGACAGGGGCCCACCGGGGAGCTGTTTTTT
>TRBD1|TRBJ1-6|.|TRBV2
CASSGQGLDNSPLHF
TGTGCCAGCAGCGGACAGGGGTTGGATAATTCACCCCTCCACTTT
>.|TRBJ1-3|.|TRBV24-1
CATSDTPGSRAGNTIYF
TGTGCCACCAGTGACACACCGGGTTCGAGAGCTGGAAACACCATATATTTT
>TRBD1|TRBJ2-2|.|TRBV28
CAIPDRAGTGELFF
TGTGCCATCCCGGACAGGGCGGGCACCGGGGAGCTGTTTTTT
>.|TRBJ2-2|.|TRBV5-1
CASRVDTGELFF
TGCGCCAGCAGGGTAGATACCGGGGAGCTGTTTTTT
>.|TRBJ2-7|few|TRBV6-5
CASSYRPTGSYEQYF
TGTGCCAGCAGTTACCGGCCGACAGGATCCTACGAGCAGTACTTC
>.|TRBJ2-3|.|TRBV9
CASSVGYRAGTDTQYF
TGTGCCAGCAGCGTAGGATACAGGGCCGGCACAGATACGCAGTATTTT
>TRBD1|TRBJ1-2|.|TRBV5-8
CASSLEGTGPFYGYTF
TGTGCCAGCAGCTTGGAGGGGACAGGGCCCTTCTATGGCTACACCTTC
>TRBD2|TRBJ2-3|.|TRBV9
CASSVIAGGPLSTDTQYF
TGTGCCAGCAGCGTTATAGCGGGGGGACCTCTTAGCACAGATACGCAGTATTTT
>.|TRBJ1-2|.|TRBV11-2
CATGDSYGYTF
TGTGCCACCGGTGACAGCTATGGCTACACCTTC
>.|TRBJ1-5|.|TRBV19
CATKGAGPAIQPQHF
TGTGCCACCAAGGGCGCGGGCCCAGCAATTCAGCCCCAGCATTTT
>TRBD1|TRBJ1-1|.|TRBV5-4
CASTRQGGTEAFF
TGTGCCAGCACGAGACAGGGTGGCACTGAAGCTTTCTTT
>TRBD1|TRBJ1-6|.|TRBV2
CASRGTEHSPLHF
TGTGCCAGCAGAGGGACAGAGCATTCACCCCTCCACTTT
>.|TRBJ1-1|.|TRBV4-3
CASSQDLGYLAFF
TGCGCCAGCAGCCAAGACCTCGGGTATTTGGCTTTCTTT
>.|TRBJ1-5|.|TRBV3-1/TRBV3-2
CASSHQGLGQPQHF
TGTGCCAGCAGCCACCAAGGACTGGGCCAGCCCCAGCATTTT
>TRBD1|TRBJ1-5|medium-sized|TRBV5-5
CASSFARGLSNQPQHF
TGTGCCAGCAGCTTTGCCAGGGGGCTAAGCAATCAGCCCCAGCATTTT
>TRBD1|TRBJ2-1|.|TRBV6-2/TRBV6-3
CASSHRGHYNEQFF
TGTGCCAGCAGTCACAGGGGGCATTACAATGAGCAGTTCTTC
>TRBD1|TRBJ1-2|.|TRBV25-1
CASSGQGEGGGYTF
TGTGCCAGCAGCGGACAGGGGGAAGGAGGAGGCTACACCTTC
>.|TRBJ1-6|.|TRBV12-3/TRBV12-4
CASMGARSSPLHF
TGTGCCAGCATGGGCGCTCGAAGTTCACCCCTCCACTTT
>TRBD1|TRBJ1-4|.|TRBV7-9
CASSQRTGYYEKLFF
TGTGCCAGCAGCCAAAGGACAGGGTATTATGAAAAACTGTTTTTT
>TRBD2|TRBJ2-5|.|TRBV4-2
CASRGLAEETQYF
TGTGCCAGCAGAGGACTAGCGGAAGAGACCCAGTACTTC
>TRBD2|TRBJ2-7|.|TRBV4-1
CASSQVSGLESSYEQYF
TGCGCCAGCAGCCAAGTAAGCGGACTAGAAAGCTCCTACGAGCAGTACTTC
>TRBD1|TRBJ1-6|.|TRBV2
CASSGRTGSNSPLHF
TGTGCCAGCAGCGGTCGGACAGGGAGTAATTCACCCCTCCACTTT
>.|TRBJ2-2|.|TRBV21-1
CASSRETFSANTGELFF
TGTGCCAGCAGCCGGGAAACCTTTTCCGCGAACACCGGGGAGCTGTTTTTT
>.|TRBJ2-7|.|TRBV4-3
CASSPGGTYSYEQYF
TGCGCCAGCAGCCCCGGCGGGACCTACTCCTACGAGCAGTACTTC